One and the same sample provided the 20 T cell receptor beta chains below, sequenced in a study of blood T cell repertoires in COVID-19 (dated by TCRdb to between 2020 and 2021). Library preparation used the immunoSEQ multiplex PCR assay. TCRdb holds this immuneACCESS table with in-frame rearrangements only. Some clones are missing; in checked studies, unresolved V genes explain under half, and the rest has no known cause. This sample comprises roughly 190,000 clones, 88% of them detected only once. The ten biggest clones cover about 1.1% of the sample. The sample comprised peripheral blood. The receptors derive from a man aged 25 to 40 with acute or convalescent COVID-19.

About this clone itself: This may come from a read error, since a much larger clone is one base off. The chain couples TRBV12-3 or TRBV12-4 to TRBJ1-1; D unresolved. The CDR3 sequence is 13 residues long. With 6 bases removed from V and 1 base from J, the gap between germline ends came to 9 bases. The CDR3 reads CASSRNRNTEAFF. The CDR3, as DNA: TGTGCCAGCAGCCGGAACAGGAACACTGAAGCTTTCTTT.

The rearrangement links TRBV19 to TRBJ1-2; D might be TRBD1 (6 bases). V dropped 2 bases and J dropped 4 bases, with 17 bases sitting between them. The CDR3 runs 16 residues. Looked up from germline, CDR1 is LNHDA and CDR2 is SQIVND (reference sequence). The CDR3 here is CASSITGRGPSYGYTF. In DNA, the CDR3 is TGTGCCAGTAGTATAACGGGCAGGGGTCCATCCTATGGCTACACCTTC.

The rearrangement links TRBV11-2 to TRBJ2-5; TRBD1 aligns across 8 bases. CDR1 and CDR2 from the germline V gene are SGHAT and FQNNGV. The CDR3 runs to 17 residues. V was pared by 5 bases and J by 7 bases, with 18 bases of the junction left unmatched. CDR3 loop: CASSPLDAGGARVTQYF. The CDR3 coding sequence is TGTGCCAGCAGCCCGTTAGACGCAGGGGGCGCCCGGGTGACCCAGTACTTC.

For the CDR3, the DNA is TGTGCCAGCAGACAAGGAGGGAGTGCCTACAATGAGCAGTTCTTC. Protein product: CASRQGGSAYNEQFF. The rearrangement uses TRBV11-2 and TRBJ2-1, with D possibly being TRBD2 (6 bases). CDR1 SGHAT and CDR2 FQNNGV come from the germline V gene. The V gene lost 6 bases and the J gene lost 2 bases, with 14 bases spanning the gap. The CDR3 runs 15 residues.

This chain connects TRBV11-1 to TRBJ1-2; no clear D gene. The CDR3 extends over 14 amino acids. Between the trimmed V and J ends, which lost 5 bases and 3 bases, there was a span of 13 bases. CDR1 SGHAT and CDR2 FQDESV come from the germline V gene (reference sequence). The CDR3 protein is CASSQGLQHYGYTF. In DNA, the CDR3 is TGTGCCAGCAGCCAAGGACTGCAACACTATGGCTACACCTTC.

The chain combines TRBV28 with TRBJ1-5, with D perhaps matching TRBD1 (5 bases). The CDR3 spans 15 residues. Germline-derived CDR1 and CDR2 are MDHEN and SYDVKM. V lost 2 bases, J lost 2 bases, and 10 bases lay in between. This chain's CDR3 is CASSLKGIGNQPQHF. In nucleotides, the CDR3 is TGTGCCAGCAGTTTAAAGGGGATCGGCAATCAGCCCCAGCATTTT.

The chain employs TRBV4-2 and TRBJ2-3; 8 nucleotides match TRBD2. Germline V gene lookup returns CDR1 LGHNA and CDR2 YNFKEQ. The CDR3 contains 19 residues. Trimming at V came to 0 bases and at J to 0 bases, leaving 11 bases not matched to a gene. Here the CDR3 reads CASSQDYLAGAISTDTQYF. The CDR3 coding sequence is TGTGCCAGCAGCCAAGATTACCTAGCGGGTGCGATAAGCACAGATACGCAGTATTTT.

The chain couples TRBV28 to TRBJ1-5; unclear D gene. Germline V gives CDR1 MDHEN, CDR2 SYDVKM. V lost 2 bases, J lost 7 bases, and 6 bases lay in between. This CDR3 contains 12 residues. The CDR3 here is CASSLIGQPQHF. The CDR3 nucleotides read TGTGCCAGCAGTTTAATTGGCCAGCCCCAGCATTTT.

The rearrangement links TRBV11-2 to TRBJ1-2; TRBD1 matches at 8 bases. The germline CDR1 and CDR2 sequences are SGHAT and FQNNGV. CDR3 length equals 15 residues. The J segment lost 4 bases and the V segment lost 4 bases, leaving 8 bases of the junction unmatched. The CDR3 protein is CASSSSTGGTYGYTF. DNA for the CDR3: TGTGCCAGCAGCTCCTCCACAGGGGGTACCTATGGCTACACCTTC.

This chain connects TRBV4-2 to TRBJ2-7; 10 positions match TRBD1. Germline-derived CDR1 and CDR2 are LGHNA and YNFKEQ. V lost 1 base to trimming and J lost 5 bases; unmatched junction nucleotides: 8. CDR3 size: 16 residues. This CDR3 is CASSQAAGTGVNEQYF. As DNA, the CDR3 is TGTGCCAGCAGCCAAGCCGCCGGGACAGGGGTCAACGAGCAGTACTTC.

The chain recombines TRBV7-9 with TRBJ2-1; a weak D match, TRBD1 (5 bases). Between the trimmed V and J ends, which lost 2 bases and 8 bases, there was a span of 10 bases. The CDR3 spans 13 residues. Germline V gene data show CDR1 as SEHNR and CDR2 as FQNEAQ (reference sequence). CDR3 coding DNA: TGTGCCAGCAGCTTACTCAGGGTGTATGAGCAGTTCTTC. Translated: CASSLLRVYEQFF. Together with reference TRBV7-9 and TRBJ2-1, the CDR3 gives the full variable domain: DTGVSQNPRHKITKRGQNVTFRCDPISEHNRLYWYRQTLGQGPEFLTYFQNEAQLEKSRLLSDRFSAERPKGSFSTLEIQRTEQGDSAMYLCASSLLRVYEQFFGPGTRLTVL.

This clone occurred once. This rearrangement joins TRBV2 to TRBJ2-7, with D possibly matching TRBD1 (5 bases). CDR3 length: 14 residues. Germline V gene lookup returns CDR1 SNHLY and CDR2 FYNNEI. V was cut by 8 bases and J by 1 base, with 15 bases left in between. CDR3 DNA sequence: TGTGCCAGCCGGGTTGGGGCAAGTTCCTACGAGCAGTACTTC. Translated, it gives CASRVGASSYEQYF. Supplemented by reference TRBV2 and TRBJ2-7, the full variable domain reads EPEVTQTPSHQVTQMGQEVILRCVPISNHLYFYWYRQILGQKVEFLVSFYNNEISEKSEIFDDQFSVERPDGSNFTLKIRSTKLEDSAMYFCASRVGASSYEQYFGPGTRLTVT.

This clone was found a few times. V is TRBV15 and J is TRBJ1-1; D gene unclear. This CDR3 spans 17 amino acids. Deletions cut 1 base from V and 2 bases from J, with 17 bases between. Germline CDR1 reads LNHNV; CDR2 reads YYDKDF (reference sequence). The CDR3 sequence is CATSRVFSMLGNTEAFF. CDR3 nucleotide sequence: TGTGCCACCAGCAGAGTCTTTAGTATGCTAGGAAACACTGAAGCTTTCTTT. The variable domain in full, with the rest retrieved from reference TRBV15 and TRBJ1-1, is DAMVIQNPRYQVTQFGKPVTLSCSQTLNHNVMYWYQQKSSQAPKLLFHYYDKDFNNEADTPDNFQSRRPNTSFCFLDIRSPGLGDTAMYLCATSRVFSMLGNTEAFFGQGTRLTVV.

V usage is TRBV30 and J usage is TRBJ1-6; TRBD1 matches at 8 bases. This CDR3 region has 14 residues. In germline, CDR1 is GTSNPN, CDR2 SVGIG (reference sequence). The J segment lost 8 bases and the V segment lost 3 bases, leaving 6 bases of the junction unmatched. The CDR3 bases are TGTGCCTGGAGCCAGGGGGCTTTCCATTCACCCCTCCACTTT. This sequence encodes CAWSQGAFHSPLHF.

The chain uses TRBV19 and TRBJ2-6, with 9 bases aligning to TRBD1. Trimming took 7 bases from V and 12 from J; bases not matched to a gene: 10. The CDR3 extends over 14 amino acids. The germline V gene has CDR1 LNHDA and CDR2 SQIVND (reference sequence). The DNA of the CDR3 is TGTGCCAGTACCCGGGGACAGGGCTTACGCGTCCTGACTTTC. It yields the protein CASTRGQGLRVLTF.

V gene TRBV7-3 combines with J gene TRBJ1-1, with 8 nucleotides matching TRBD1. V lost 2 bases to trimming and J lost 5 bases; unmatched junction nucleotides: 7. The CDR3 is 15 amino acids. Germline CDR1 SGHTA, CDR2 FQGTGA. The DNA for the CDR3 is TGTGCCAGCAGCTTAGTAGGGACAGGTCAAACTGAAGCTTTCTTT. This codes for CASSLVGTGQTEAFF.

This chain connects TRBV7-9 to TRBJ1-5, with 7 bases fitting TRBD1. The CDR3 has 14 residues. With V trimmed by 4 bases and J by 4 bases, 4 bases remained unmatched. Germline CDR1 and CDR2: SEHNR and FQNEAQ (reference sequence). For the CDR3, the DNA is TGTGCCAGCAGCTGGACAGGCACTAATCAGCCCCAGCATTTT. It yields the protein CASSWTGTNQPQHF.

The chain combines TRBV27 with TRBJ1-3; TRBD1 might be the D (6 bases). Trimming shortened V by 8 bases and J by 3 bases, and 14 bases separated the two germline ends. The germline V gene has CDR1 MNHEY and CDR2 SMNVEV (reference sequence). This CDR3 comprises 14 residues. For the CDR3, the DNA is TGTGCCAGCGGATTCACAGGGTTTGGAAACACCATATATTTT. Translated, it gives CASGFTGFGNTIYF.

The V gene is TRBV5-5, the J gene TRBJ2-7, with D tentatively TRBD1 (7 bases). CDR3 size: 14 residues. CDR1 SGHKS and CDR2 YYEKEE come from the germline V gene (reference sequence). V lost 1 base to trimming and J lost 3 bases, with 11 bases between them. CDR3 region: CASSLQGGVYEQYF. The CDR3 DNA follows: TGTGCCAGCAGCTTGCAGGGGGGAGTCTACGAGCAGTACTTC. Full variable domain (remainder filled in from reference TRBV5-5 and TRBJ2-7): DAGVTQSPTHLIKTRGQQVTLRCSPISGHKSVSWYQQVLGQGPQFIFQYYEKEERGRGNFPDRFSARQFPNYSSELNVNALLLGDSALYLCASSLQGGVYEQYFGPGTRLTVT.

The CDR3 reads CASSQYGVGSTEAFF. As DNA, the CDR3 is TGTGCCAGCAGCCAATACGGGGTGGGTAGTACTGAAGCTTTCTTT. The chain carries TRBV14 and TRBJ1-1; D is unclear. Germline CDR1 is SGHDN and CDR2 is FVKESK. The length of the CDR3 is 15 residues. Trimming pared 2 bases from V and 5 bases from J, leaving 15 bases between.